This T cell receptor beta chain derives from a study of T-cell memory formation after mild COVID-19 (dated by TCRdb to about 2021). Turning to the overall study: TCR sequence clusters from the two donors were found to be largely donor specific. Two young, previously healthy adult volunteers, one female and one male, were included in the cohort. T-cell clones expanding and contracting after mild COVID-19 in a couple of donors were tracked by longitudinal TCRalpha and TCRbeta repertoire sequencing.

On the study overall, not on this receptor specifically: The second-wave clones that peaked on day 37 were not confirmed to be SARS-CoV-2 specific. Clones that contracted from day 15 to 85 showed balanced CD4/CD8 phenotypes, whereas a second wave of clones that expanded from day 15 to 37 leaned towards CD4+. Contracting CD4+ clones appeared mostly in the CM and EM memory subsets, whereas CD8+ clones were enriched in EMRA. Only a couple of mild cases were covered by the study, and larger cohorts that include severe cases with pre-infection samples were considered necessary. Some responding clones were detected in pre-infection memory, suggesting pre-existing cross-reactive memory T cells joined the SARS-CoV-2 response.

PBMCs were isolated by Ficoll-Paque density gradient centrifugation. This clonotype was observed a few times. The target of this receptor is not known. Base qualities are missing; no much larger clone stands one base away. The instrument given in TCRdb is Illumina NovaSeq 6000. Using 5'RACE with constant-segment primers, TCRalpha and TCRbeta cDNA libraries were constructed, with sample barcodes and unique molecular identifiers added in the process. RNA was extracted from every sample with Trizol reagent. The libraries were amplified in two PCR steps, and the second step added a second sample barcode and Illumina TruSeq adapters. Libraries were sequenced on an Illumina NovaSeq with 2 x 150 bp paired-end reads. The original pipeline was this. The reads were demultiplexed and collapsed into UMI-guided consensus sequences using migec v1.2.7. Using mixcr v2.1.11, the UMI consensuses were aligned to TRA and TRB V and J templates and assembled into clonotypes. A clonotype was counted as expanded or contracted only when both edgeR and NoisET called the clonotype significant, with the noise models trained on biological replicates. edgeR calls used a false discovery rate-adjusted p below 0.01 and a log2 fold-change threshold of 1. As an exploratory analysis of dynamics, max-normalized trajectories of the 1000 most abundant clonotypes were examined by PCA with hierarchical clustering. Each responding clone was given a CD4 or CD8 phenotype based on the CD4+ and CD8+ repertoires, which had been sequenced separately. TCRdb's own reprocessing of the public reads used fastp at Q25 and MiXCR and kept productive beta chains. All rows with the same CDR3 protein become a single entry with the most common DNA and genes. The V and J calls come from TCRdb's annotation, not from the publication. This sample lists under 600,000 distinct CDR3 sequences; about 20% were detected once. The ten largest clonotypes hold about 8.2% of the sample.

Per the germline V gene, KGHDR is the CDR1 and SFDVKD is the CDR2. The CDR3 spans 16 residues, from the cysteine through the phenylalanine. The retained sequence is limited to the CDR3, 48 bases, with the frame set at the first base. Relative to germline, V is missing 4 bases and J is missing 4 bases, with 7 bases of the junction outside any gene match. In this chain, TRBV24-1 is recombined with TRBJ2-3, with TRBD2 identical over 10 junction bases. Sample: PBMCs or a T cell subset sorted from them (not recorded which). The source is an adult woman who had mild COVID-19 (a few samples of this study predate the infection). The sample titles of this study are shuffled in the database, so cell type and time point are left out; the donor was told from shared clones. The CDR3 amino acid sequence is: CATSEWSGGAADTQYF. The sequenced DNA: TGTGCCACCAGTGAGTGGAGCGGGGGGGCCGCAGATACGCAGTATTTT.